This entry lists 27 T cell receptor beta chains sequenced from one sample in a study of memory CD4+ T cells and cytomegalovirus serostatus. TCRdb keeps only in-frame clones here, not all; method: immunoSEQ multiplex PCR. The sample lists over 75,000 clones, under 90% seen once, with 3.6% in the top ten. The sort gate was single viable CD3+CD4+CD8-CD45RO+ cells for memory CD4+ T cells. The sample was memory CD4+ T cells from blood. All receptors derive from an adult in good health and CMV-seropositive.

CDR3 sequence (DNA): TGCGCCAGCAGCCCAATTGATTTGAATGAAAAACTGTTTTTT. This sequence encodes CASSPIDLNEKLFF. This chain links TRBV5-1 with TRBJ1-4; no firm D call. V was shortened by 4 bases and J by 5 bases, with 12 bases between the two germline ends. The CDR3 is 14 amino acids. The germline gives CDR1 SGHRS, CDR2 YFSETQ.

The chain couples TRBV7-6 to TRBJ2-6, with D uncertain. The CDR3 spans 13 residues. CDR1 SGHVS and CDR2 FNYEAQ come from the germline V gene. V dropped 5 bases and J dropped 3 bases, with 5 bases sitting between them. In DNA, the CDR3 is TGTGCCAGCAGCACGAGTGGGGCCAACGTCCTGACTTTC. This sequence encodes CASSTSGANVLTF.

The V call is TRBV19, the J call TRBJ2-1; D is ambiguous. V lost 10 bases and J 6 bases, leaving 13 bases between the germline ends. Looked up from germline, CDR1 is LNHDA and CDR2 is SQIVND (reference sequence). The CDR3 totals 12 residues. In nucleotides, the CDR3 is TGTGCCACCAAGGCGCCTAGCAATGAGCAGTTCTTC. This translates into CATKAPSNEQFF.

Here the CDR3 DNA reads TGCGCCAGCAGCCAAGCCTCAACCGAAATCTACGAGCAGTACTTC. Translating gives CASSQASTEIYEQYF. The chain joins TRBV4-1 to TRBJ2-7; D call uncertain. This CDR3 has 15 residues. With 1 base removed from V and 3 bases from J, the gap between germline ends came to 13 bases. The germline gives CDR1 MGHRA, CDR2 YSYEKL.

With respect to this clone: The germline gene is not matched at one end of the junction; a read error may be the cause. The rearrangement links TRBV7-7 to TRBJ2-2; D possibly uses TRBD1 or TRBD2 (6 bases each). Germline V gene data show CDR1 as SSHAT and CDR2 as FNYEAQ (reference sequence). The CDR3 is made up of 15 amino acids. The CDR3 spells CASSLGGGNTGELFF. CDR3 sequence (DNA): TGTGCTAGCAGCTTAGGAGGGGGTAATACCGGGGAGCTGTTTTTT.

This chain connects TRBV7-9 to TRBJ2-1, with 11 bases lining up with TRBD2. V lost 7 bases and J lost 5; bases outside the gene matches: 7. The CDR3 is made up of 15 amino acids. Per the germline V gene, CDR1 is SEHNR and CDR2 is FQNEAQ (reference sequence). This CDR3 reads CASNVGLAENNEQFF. The CDR3, as DNA: TGTGCCAGCAACGTGGGACTAGCGGAGAACAATGAGCAGTTCTTC.

The chain carries TRBV10-3 and TRBJ1-2, with a possible D match to TRBD1 (6 bases). CDR3 size: 12 residues. In germline, CDR1 is ENHRY, CDR2 SYGVKD. Trimming took 4 bases from V and 4 from J, leaving 7 bases between them. The CDR3 reads CAISATGYGYTF. CDR3 sequence (DNA): TGTGCCATCAGTGCGACAGGCTATGGCTACACCTTC.

The V gene is TRBV6-1, the J gene TRBJ1-1; D is undetermined. The V gene's germline CDR1 is MNHNS and CDR2 SASEGT. Trimming removed 4 bases at V and 0 bases at J, with 9 bases between. The CDR3 contains 14 residues. As DNA, the CDR3 is TGTGCCAGCAGTGGGTCTTGGGTGAACACTGAAGCTTTCTTT. Its translation: CASSGSWVNTEAFF.

V usage is TRBV6-5 and J usage is TRBJ1-1, with D possibly TRBD1 on 6 matching bases. This CDR3 is 11 amino acids long. Germline CDR1 is MNHEY and CDR2 is SVGAGI. V shed 6 bases and J shed 11 bases, with 13 bases lying between them. For the CDR3, the DNA is TGTGCCAGCAGCCAGGACAGTCTTGCTTTCTTT. As protein: CASSQDSLAFF.

Regarding this clone: At one of its ends the junction is not consistent with the germline gene, which may arise from a read error. This chain uses TRBV7-7 with TRBJ2-1; no clear D. The CDR3 length is 13 residues. The germline CDR1 and CDR2 sequences are SSHAT and FNYEAQ (reference sequence). The CDR3 loop is CASSLDSHNEQFF. Here the CDR3 DNA reads TGTGCTAGCAGCTTAGACTCCCACAATGAGCAGTTCTTC.

The chain employs TRBV19 and TRBJ1-4; TRBD1 is a possible D gene (6 bases). CDR3 length: 13 residues. The germline gives CDR1 LNHDA, CDR2 SQIVND (reference sequence). The CDR3 region is CASRTATNEKLFF. CDR3 DNA: TGTGCTTCGAGGACAGCAACTAATGAAAAACTGTTTTTT.

The genes are TRBV20-1 and TRBJ2-7; D remains ambiguous. With 5 bases removed from V and 6 bases from J, the gap between germline ends came to 11 bases. Germline V gives CDR1 DFQATT, CDR2 SNEGSKA (reference sequence). The CDR3 contains 11 residues. The CDR3 nucleotides read TGCAGTGCTCTGATCTCGGGCGAGCAGTACTTC. This translates into CSALISGEQYF.

This chain joins TRBV2 and TRBJ2-1, with unresolved D. V was shortened by 7 bases and J by 0 bases, with 10 bases between the two germline ends. This CDR3 contains 14 residues. Germline loops: CDR1 SNHLY, CDR2 FYNNEI. The DNA of the CDR3 is TGTGCCAGCATGGCAACAAGCTCCTACAATGAGCAGTTCTTC. Translating it yields CASMATSSYNEQFF.

The chain joins TRBV28 to TRBJ1-1; 10 nucleotides line up with TRBD1. Per germline, CDR1 MDHEN and CDR2 SYDVKM. The V segment lost 6 bases and the J segment 10 bases; nucleotides outside the gene matches: 14. This CDR3 contains 15 residues. This CDR3 is CASSLGGQGLRRAFF. CDR3 in DNA: TGTGCCAGCAGCCTGGGGGGACAGGGGCTTCGGAGAGCTTTCTTT.

The gene calls are TRBV28 and TRBJ2-5, with D perhaps TRBD2 (5 bases). The CDR3 runs 16 residues. CDR1 is MDHEN and CDR2 is SYDVKM in the germline V gene. The V end was cut by 4 bases, the J end by 0 bases, with 15 bases between. The CDR3 here is CASSSHGVGNQETQYF. As DNA, the CDR3 is TGTGCCAGCAGTTCTCACGGGGTGGGGAACCAAGAGACCCAGTACTTC. Supplemented by reference TRBV28 and TRBJ2-5, the full variable domain reads DVKVTQSSRYLVKRTGEKVFLECVQDMDHENMFWYRQDPGLGLRLIYFSYDVKMKEKGDIPEGYSVSREKKERFSLILESASTNQTSMYLCASSSHGVGNQETQYFGPGTRLLVL.

The J gene is TRBJ2-2, the V gene TRBV7-8; 9 bases agree with TRBD1. V trimming: 2 bases; J trimming: 2 bases; junction bases outside the gene matches: 21. CDR1 SGHVS and CDR2 FQNEAQ come from the germline V gene. The CDR3 consists of 22 residues. The CDR3 reads CASSLSSFHGGTGSTNTGELFF. The CDR3 DNA sequence: TGTGCCAGCAGCTTAAGTTCCTTCCACGGCGGGACAGGGTCAACAAACACCGGGGAGCTGTTTTTT.

As concerns this clone: Additional DNA sequences in this sample encode the identical CDR3. The chain recombines TRBV28 with TRBJ2-3; D gene ambiguous. The CDR3 sequence is 13 residues long. The V and J ends lost 2 bases and 3 bases respectively, with 6 bases between them. CDR1 and CDR2 from the germline V gene are MDHEN and SYDVKM. The DNA for the CDR3 is TGTGCCAGCAGTTTACCTAGTACAGATACGCAGTATTTT. Protein sequence: CASSLPSTDTQYF.

The chain employs TRBV11-2 and TRBJ1-1; TRBD1 agrees at 8 bases. This CDR3 has 13 residues. The V gene's germline CDR1 is SGHAT and CDR2 FQNNGV. With 5 bases clipped from V and 4 bases from J, the junction kept 3 bases outside the gene matches. The CDR3 coding sequence is TGTGCCAGCAGCGGAACAGGGGGCACTGAAGCTTTCTTT. Translation gives CASSGTGGTEAFF.

A few counts support this clone. The chain carries TRBV5-4 and TRBJ1-1, with D perhaps TRBD1 (5 bases). Trimming removed 3 bases from V and 3 bases from J, with 12 bases in between. Germline CDR1 SGHNT, CDR2 YYREEE (reference sequence). This CDR3 is 14 amino acids long. The CDR3 coding sequence is TGTGCCAGCAGCTCCGGGACGGCATACACTGAAGCTTTCTTT. It is translated as CASSSGTAYTEAFF.

V is TRBV30 and J is TRBJ1-3, with D possibly matching TRBD1 (6 bases). The CDR3 loop spans 13 amino acids. CDR1 is GTSNPN, CDR2 SVGIG, per germline (reference sequence). The V end was cut by 0 bases, the J end by 7 bases, with 10 bases between. In DNA form, the CDR3 reads TGTGCCTGGAGTGTAGGGGGTAGGAACACCATATATTTT. It codes for CAWSVGGRNTIYF.

This chain connects TRBV7-2 to TRBJ2-5, with a tentative D call TRBD1 (6 bases). CDR1 is SGHTA, CDR2 FQGNSA, per germline. This CDR3 is built from 15 residues. V was cut by 5 bases and J by 1 base, with 14 bases left in between. CDR3 protein: CASSPNRVFQETQYF. In nucleotides, the CDR3 is TGTGCCAGCAGCCCTAACAGGGTTTTCCAAGAGACCCAGTACTTC.

The chain carries TRBV7-3 and TRBJ2-3; D is possibly TRBD1 or TRBD2 (5 bases each). V lost 8 bases and J lost 7, with 16 bases in between. Germline V lookup: CDR1 SGHTA, CDR2 FQGTGA. The CDR3 is 13 amino acids. CDR3 residues: CASGLPGPYTQYF. The CDR3, as DNA: TGTGCCAGCGGACTCCCGGGGCCGTATACGCAGTATTTT.

V usage is TRBV28 and J usage is TRBJ1-2; no definite D call. The CDR3 runs to 15 residues. Germline V gene data show CDR1 as MDHEN and CDR2 as SYDVKM. Trimming removed 4 bases from V and 5 bases from J, with 17 bases in between. This CDR3 is CASSSPSFGRYGYTF. The CDR3 DNA reads TGTGCCAGCAGTTCTCCCTCGTTCGGGAGATATGGCTACACCTTC.

The chain is built from TRBV2 and TRBJ1-1, with D perhaps matching TRBD1 (5 bases). The V gene's germline CDR1 is SNHLY and CDR2 FYNNEI. V gave up 6 bases and J gave up 7 bases, with 27 bases separating them. This CDR3 has 17 amino acids. CDR3 loop: CASRLSRDGPPRGEAFF. In DNA form, the CDR3 reads TGTGCCAGCAGACTAAGCCGGGACGGCCCACCTCGGGGTGAAGCTTTCTTT.

V gene TRBV9 combines with J gene TRBJ2-7, with TRBD2 identical over 10 bases. Germline V gene sequence: CDR1 SGDLS, CDR2 YYNGEE. J lost 6 bases, V lost 0 bases, and 6 bases had no gene match. This CDR3 has 15 amino acids. The CDR3 DNA follows: TGTGCCAGCAGCGTAGAGGCTAGCGGGAGAGGCGAGCAGTACTTC. Protein sequence: CASSVEASGRGEQYF.

J is TRBJ2-1 and V is TRBV18; 8 bases fit TRBD1. Germline lookup yields CDR1 KGHSH and CDR2 LQKENI. V lost 2 bases to trimming and J lost 6 bases; unmatched junction nucleotides: 0. The CDR3 runs to 13 residues. CDR3 in amino acids: CASSPDRGNEQFF. The CDR3 DNA reads as TGTGCCAGCTCACCAGACAGGGGCAATGAGCAGTTCTTC.

The chain recombines TRBV5-1 with TRBJ1-4; D unresolved. The CDR3 consists of 14 residues. V lost 5 bases to trimming and J lost 5 bases, with 13 bases between them. Germline V CDR1 and CDR2: SGHRS, YFSETQ. CDR3 coding DNA: TGCGCCAGCAGTATTGCCCCGGGGAATGAAAAACTGTTTTTT. Translating it yields CASSIAPGNEKLFF.